One and the same sample provided the 9 T cell receptor beta chains below, sequenced in a study of shared T cell receptors in the human thymus. Sequencing used immunoSEQ multiplex PCR; TCRdb keeps in-frame clones, though not all of them. The sample consists of roughly 660,000 clones, around 89% of them appearing once. This same sample was also taken into another study, of human thymus T cells.

Sequences were obtained from thymocytes. These receptors originate from a boy in the first two years of life with a congenital heart defect.

The chain combines TRBV6-5 with TRBJ1-2; perhaps TRBD1 as D (5 bases). V was clipped by 1 base and J by 4 bases, with 16 bases between them. The CDR3 consists of 16 residues. Germline V gene lookup returns CDR1 MNHEY and CDR2 SVGAGI. CDR3 sequence: CASSYWQGRLGYGYTF. The DNA for the CDR3 is TGTGCCAGCAGTTACTGGCAGGGAAGGTTAGGCTATGGCTACACCTTC.

This chain connects TRBV11-2 to TRBJ1-1; TRBD1 agrees at 7 bases. The CDR3 spans 14 residues. V shed 10 bases and J 1 base; nucleotides not matched to a gene: 9. Germline assignment: CDR1 SGHAT and CDR2 FQNNGV. Here the CDR3 reads CAIATGPRNTEAFF. DNA for the CDR3: TGTGCCATCGCGACAGGGCCCAGGAACACTGAAGCTTTCTTT.

This chain connects TRBV5-6 to TRBJ2-1; the match to TRBD2 covers 9 bases. Per germline, CDR1 SGHDT and CDR2 YYEEEE. With 5 bases clipped from V and 0 bases from J, the junction kept 6 bases outside the gene matches. This CDR3 contains 16 residues. The CDR3 nucleotides are TGTGCCAGCAGGCGTCTGCGGGAGGGCTCCTACAATGAGCAGTTCTTC. This translates into CASRRLREGSYNEQFF.

The chain joins TRBV5-5 to TRBJ2-7; 7 bases match TRBD1. V lost 4 bases, J lost 2 bases, and 3 bases stayed unmatched. CDR3 length: 13 amino acids. The germline gives CDR1 SGHKS, CDR2 YYEKEE (reference sequence). The CDR3 region is CASSGDSAYEQYF. The CDR3 DNA reads as TGTGCCAGCAGCGGGGACAGTGCCTACGAGCAGTACTTC. Using reference TRBV5-5 and TRBJ2-7 for the parts outside the CDR3, the full variable domain is DAGVTQSPTHLIKTRGQQVTLRCSPISGHKSVSWYQQVLGQGPQFIFQYYEKEERGRGNFPDRFSARQFPNYSSELNVNALLLGDSALYLCASSGDSAYEQYFGPGTRLTVT.

The chain recombines TRBV28 with TRBJ1-4, with a weak D call TRBD1 (5 bases). The germline V gene encodes CDR1 MDHEN and CDR2 SYDVKM. This CDR3 is 14 amino acids long. Deletions cut 8 bases from V and 3 bases from J, with 13 bases between. The CDR3 DNA reads TGTGCCAGCTCCAATACAGGTCCTAATGAAAAACTGTTTTTT. Residues: CASSNTGPNEKLFF.

J is TRBJ2-1 and V is TRBV4-3; TRBD2 agrees at 7 bases. The CDR3 is made up of 16 amino acids. CDR1 and CDR2 (germline): LGHNA, YSLEER. Unmatched junction bases numbered 6, after V lost 0 bases and J lost 4 bases. This CDR3 is CASSQEPGEGYNEQFF. The CDR3 DNA follows: TGCGCCAGCAGCCAAGAACCCGGGGAGGGGTACAATGAGCAGTTCTTC.

This rearrangement joins TRBV7-2 to TRBJ2-7; 12 bases align to TRBD1. V trimming: 6 bases; J trimming: 7 bases; junction bases outside the gene matches: 10. Germline assignment: CDR1 SGHTA and CDR2 FQGNSA. The CDR3 runs to 15 residues. The CDR3 loop reads CASRSRDRGRKEQYF. The CDR3 region has the DNA TGTGCCAGCAGGTCCCGGGACAGGGGGCGGAAGGAGCAGTACTTC.

The V gene is TRBV6-5, the J gene TRBJ1-1; no definite D call. The V gene's germline CDR1 is MNHEY and CDR2 SVGAGI. This CDR3 has 13 amino acids. Trimming left V 4 bases short and J 2 bases short, with 8 bases between. The CDR3 sequence is CASSSTGNTEAFF. CDR3 DNA: TGTGCCAGCAGTTCGACGGGAAACACTGAAGCTTTCTTT.

Concerning this clone itself: This CDR3 is also generated by other DNA sequences in the sample. The rearrangement joins TRBV27 to TRBJ2-1; weak D call: TRBD2 (5 bases). V dropped 6 bases and J dropped 4 bases, with 10 bases sitting between them. This CDR3 has 13 residues. Germline V gives CDR1 MNHEY, CDR2 SMNVEV (reference sequence). CDR3 nucleotide sequence: TGTGCCAGCAGCCCGGACTCATACAATGAGCAGTTCTTC. Its protein product is CASSPDSYNEQFF.